Presented here are 26 T cell receptor beta chains from one specimen sequenced in a study of blood T cell repertoires in COVID-19. Libraries were prepared by immunoSEQ multiplex PCR; TCRdb keeps only in-frame clonotypes and omits some of them. The sample has tens of thousands of clones; nearly 90% are singletons. The specimen was peripheral blood. Receptors were obtained from a man aged 55 to 70 with acute or convalescent COVID-19.

The V and J genes are TRBV6-6 and TRBJ2-2, with 7 bases that match TRBD1. V lost 6 bases, J lost 2 bases, and 24 bases stayed unmatched. Germline loops: CDR1 MNHNY, CDR2 SVGAGI (reference sequence). CDR3 length: 21 residues. The CDR3 DNA reads as TGTGCCAGCAGCCAGCCCGCGCCGACAGGGCAAAGGCAACTCAACACCGGGGAGCTGTTTTTT. It encodes CASSQPAPTGQRQLNTGELFF.

Comment on this clone: Sequence at one end of the junction differs from germline and may be a read error. V gene TRBV27 combines with J gene TRBJ2-1; D is ambiguous. Germline CDR1 and CDR2: MNHEY and SMNVEV (reference sequence). The CDR3 covers 13 residues. The CDR3 sequence is CASSLSPRAEQFF. Written as DNA, the CDR3 is TGTGCCAGCAGTCTATCCCCCCGAGCGGAGCAGTTCTTC.

J is TRBJ2-1 and V is TRBV6-5, with D perhaps TRBD1 (5 bases). Germline CDR1 and CDR2: MNHEY and SVGAGI. With 6 bases removed from V and 0 bases from J, the gap between germline ends came to 12 bases. The CDR3 extends over 15 amino acids. CDR3 DNA: TGTGCCAGCAGAAGACAGCTCCCCTCCTACAATGAGCAGTTCTTC. This codes for CASRRQLPSYNEQFF.

The chain links TRBV5-1 to TRBJ2-3; tentative D call: TRBD2 (6 bases). Per germline, CDR1 SGHRS and CDR2 YFSETQ. Trimming removed 0 bases from V and 1 base from J, with 15 bases in between. There are 17 residues in the CDR3. The CDR3 DNA is TGCGCCAGCAGCTTGGTCCCTCCCCCGGGAGGCACAGATACGCAGTATTTT. It yields the protein CASSLVPPPGGTDTQYF. The whole variable domain, remainder taken from reference TRBV5-1 and TRBJ2-3, is KAGVTQTPRYLIKTRGQQVTLSCSPISGHRSVSWYQQTPGQGLQFLFEYFSETQRNKGNFPGRFSGRQFSNSRSEMNVSTLELGDSALYLCASSLVPPPGGTDTQYFGPGTRLTVL.

This chain joins TRBV7-2 and TRBJ2-3; TRBD2 matches 8 bases. The J segment lost 2 bases and the V segment lost 5 bases, leaving 9 bases of the junction unmatched. The CDR3 has 16 amino acids. Germline V gene lookup returns CDR1 SGHTA and CDR2 FQGNSA. CDR3 in DNA: TGTGCCAGCAGCCTGTGGGGGCGGGGGGTCACAGATACGCAGTATTTT. This translates into CASSLWGRGVTDTQYF.

V is TRBV7-2 and J is TRBJ2-3, with TRBD2 matching over 11 bases. The CDR3 has 16 residues. Germline lookup yields CDR1 SGHTA and CDR2 FQGNSA. J lost 3 bases, V lost 4 bases, and 6 bases had no gene match. CDR3 sequence (DNA): TGTGCCAGCAGCTCCCTAGCGGGGGGCGTAACAGATACGCAGTATTTT. Residues: CASSSLAGGVTDTQYF.

The chain recombines TRBV5-5 with TRBJ2-5; TRBD1 matches 7 bases. Germline values: CDR1 SGHKS, CDR2 YYEKEE (reference sequence). CDR3 length equals 13 residues. V was pared by 4 bases and J by 2 bases, with 2 bases of the junction left unmatched. The CDR3 protein is CASSVTGQETQYF. CDR3 sequence (DNA): TGTGCCAGCAGCGTGACAGGGCAAGAGACCCAGTACTTC.

The V and J genes are TRBV5-6 and TRBJ2-1, with unresolved D. The V end lost 1 base, the J end lost 6 bases, and 8 bases lay between the germline ends. The CDR3 totals 13 residues. The germline V gene encodes CDR1 SGHDT and CDR2 YYEEEE. For the CDR3, the DNA is TGTGCCAGCAGCTTGTCGAGAGGCAATGAGCAGTTCTTC. This sequence encodes CASSLSRGNEQFF.

This sequence joins TRBV18 and TRBJ2-5; D is possibly TRBD1 (5 bases). V shed 1 base and J shed 2 bases, with 8 bases lying between them. The germline V gene encodes CDR1 KGHSH and CDR2 LQKENI. The CDR3 spans 14 residues. CDR3 sequence: CASSPLTGQETQYF. CDR3 coding DNA: TGTGCCAGCTCACCACTAACAGGTCAAGAGACCCAGTACTTC.

This chain uses TRBV12-3 or TRBV12-4 with TRBJ1-1; D not resolved. Trimming pared 5 bases from V and 1 base from J, leaving 8 bases between. The CDR3 sequence is 13 residues long. The CDR3 sequence is CASSLRQNTEAFF. In nucleotides, the CDR3 is TGTGCCAGCAGTCTCCGACAGAACACTGAAGCTTTCTTT.

The chain employs TRBV4-3 and TRBJ1-5; 7 nucleotides match TRBD1. The CDR3 is 15 amino acids. The germline V gene has CDR1 LGHNA and CDR2 YSLEER. After removal of 3 bases from V and 7 bases from J, the junction contained 9 bases not matched to a gene. The CDR3: CASSQDRQGRQPQHF. The CDR3 nucleotides are TGCGCCAGCAGCCAGGACCGACAGGGAAGGCAGCCCCAGCATTTT.

The V call is TRBV7-2, the J call TRBJ2-3; D might be TRBD2 (6 bases). The germline V gene encodes CDR1 SGHTA and CDR2 FQGNSA. This CDR3 contains 18 residues. The V and J ends lost 5 bases and 1 base respectively, with 22 bases between them. The chain's CDR3 is CASSQDRREELGTDTQYF. In DNA, the CDR3 is TGTGCCAGCAGCCAAGACCGGAGGGAAGAGTTGGGCACAGATACGCAGTATTTT. Variable domain in full (rest from reference TRBV7-2 and TRBJ2-3): GAGVSQSPSNKVTEKGKDVELRCDPISGHTALYWYRQSLGQGLEFLIYFQGNSAPDKSGLPSDRFSAERTGGSVSTLTIQRTQQEDSAVYLCASSQDRREELGTDTQYFGPGTRLTVL.

The chain joins TRBV12-5 to TRBJ2-1, with D perhaps matching TRBD1 (6 bases). The CDR3 runs 15 residues. Trimming took 6 bases from V and 6 from J, leaving 18 bases between them. Germline-derived CDR1 and CDR2 are LGHNT and FRNRAP. The CDR3: CASGNRVPRGNEQFF. DNA for the CDR3: TGTGCTAGTGGGAACAGGGTTCCAAGGGGCAATGAGCAGTTCTTC.

The CDR3 sequence is CASSIEGRGDYGYTF. CDR3 in DNA: TGTGCCAGTAGTATAGAGGGCAGGGGGGACTATGGCTACACCTTC. The chain recombines TRBV19 with TRBJ1-2; 7 nucleotides align to TRBD1. Unmatched junction bases numbered 4, after V lost 0 bases and J lost 3 bases. The CDR3 loop spans 15 amino acids. CDR1 is LNHDA, CDR2 SQIVND, per germline (reference sequence).

This chain links TRBV7-6 with TRBJ2-7, with a possible D match to TRBD1 (6 bases). The ends were cut back, 5 bases at V and 5 bases at J, with 16 bases in the middle. The CDR3 is 14 residues long. Germline lookup yields CDR1 SGHVS and CDR2 FNYEAQ. CDR3 bases: TGTGCCAGCAGCCCTGGGACACCGTGGAACGAGCAGTACTTC. It translates to CASSPGTPWNEQYF. The full variable domain, rest sourced from reference TRBV7-6 and TRBJ2-7, is GAGVSQSPRYKVTKRGQDVALRCDPISGHVSLYWYRQALGQGPEFLTYFNYEAQQDKSGLPNDRFSAERPEGSISTLTIQRTEQRDSAMYRCASSPGTPWNEQYFGPGTRLTVT.

The chain has TRBV5-8 and TRBJ2-5; 8 bases map to TRBD2. Trimming removed 0 bases from V and 5 bases from J; junction bases left unmatched: 12. Germline V gene lookup returns CDR1 SGHTS and CDR2 YDEGEE. This CDR3 is built from 17 residues. DNA for the CDR3: TGTGCCAGCAGCTTGGGGGTATCGGGCGGGGGGCCGGAGACCCAGTACTTC. Residues: CASSLGVSGGGPETQYF.

This rearrangement joins TRBV12-1 to TRBJ1-2. TRBV12-1 is a listed pseudogene. CDR3 length equals 17 residues. This CDR3 is CASSFARWTYKNYGYTF. The CDR3 region has the DNA TGTGCCAGCAGCTTTGCGCGTTGGACTTACAAGAACTATGGCTACACCTTC.

V gene TRBV25-1 combines with J gene TRBJ1-6; TRBD1 aligns across 9 bases. Germline CDR1 and CDR2: MGHDK and SYGVNS. Trimming cost V 0 bases and J 7 bases; bases outside gene matches: 4. The CDR3 runs to 16 residues. CDR3 amino acids: CASSEYLGQGNSPLHF. The CDR3 DNA follows: TGTGCCAGCAGTGAATACCTAGGACAGGGGAATTCACCCCTCCACTTT.

The chain uses TRBV7-2 and TRBJ1-6; D is undetermined. The CDR3 totals 13 residues. Trimming removed 0 bases from V and 9 bases from J, with 6 bases in between. Germline CDR1 and CDR2: SGHTA and FQGNSA. CDR3 sequence reads: CASSLAEGSPLHF. Written as DNA, the CDR3 is TGTGCCAGCAGCTTAGCGGAGGGTTCACCCCTCCACTTT.

The chain joins TRBV5-8 to TRBJ1-2, with TRBD1 identical over 10 bases. The CDR3 is 14 residues long. Germline V gives CDR1 SGHTS, CDR2 YDEGEE. V lost 4 bases, J lost 2 bases, and 2 bases stayed unmatched. Here the CDR3 DNA reads TGTGCCAGCAGCATGGGACAGGGGAACTATGGCTACACCTTC. As protein: CASSMGQGNYGYTF.

J is TRBJ1-1 and V is TRBV4-2; 8 bases line up with TRBD1. The junction had 11 bases not matched to a gene; V was cut back by 0 bases and J by 8 bases. The CDR3 length is 16 residues. Looked up from germline, CDR1 is LGHNA and CDR2 is YNFKEQ. The CDR3 DNA follows: TGTGCCAGCAGCCAAGATAGGACAGGGCCAAATCTAGAAGCTTTCTTT. It yields the protein CASSQDRTGPNLEAFF.

A few counts support this clone. The genes are TRBV11-1 and TRBJ1-4, with D perhaps TRBD1 (6 bases). This CDR3 contains 15 residues. V lost 5 bases and J 6 bases, leaving 16 bases between the germline ends. Germline V gives CDR1 SGHAT, CDR2 FQDESV (reference sequence). CDR3 protein: CASSPTGPGHEKLFF. The CDR3 DNA reads TGTGCCAGCAGCCCAACAGGGCCAGGGCATGAAAAACTGTTTTTT.

V usage is TRBV19 and J usage is TRBJ1-2; D gene ambiguous. The V end was cut by 0 bases, the J end by 4 bases, with 6 bases between. The length of the CDR3 is 13 residues. Per the germline V gene, CDR1 is LNHDA and CDR2 is SQIVND (reference sequence). DNA of the CDR3: TGTGCCAGTAGTATAGATCGGGTCTATGGCTACACCTTC. Translating gives CASSIDRVYGYTF.

The chain has TRBV5-4 and TRBJ2-5, with 10 bases matching TRBD2. V dropped 4 bases and J dropped 5; count of bases not matched to a gene: 11. The CDR3 is 16 amino acids. Per the germline V gene, CDR1 is SGHNT and CDR2 is YYREEE (reference sequence). In nucleotides, the CDR3 is TGTGCCAGCAGCACTGGCGGAAGCGGGGGGGCGGAGACCCAGTACTTC. Its protein product is CASSTGGSGGAETQYF.

The chain combines TRBV25-1 with TRBJ2-7, with D maybe TRBD2 (5 bases). Trimming removed 6 bases at V and 2 bases at J, with 17 bases between. This CDR3 contains 15 residues. Germline V gene data show CDR1 as MGHDK and CDR2 as SYGVNS. The CDR3 sequence: CASRSEEVMTYEQYF. CDR3 coding DNA: TGTGCCAGCAGGAGTGAGGAGGTCATGACCTACGAGCAGTACTTC.

The rearrangement links TRBV4-3 to TRBJ1-4; 7 nucleotides agree with TRBD1. The CDR3 has 15 residues. J gave up 3 bases and V 4 bases, and 5 bases lay outside the gene matches. Germline values: CDR1 LGHNA, CDR2 YSLEER. Here the CDR3 reads CASSPGQASNEKLFF. The CDR3 DNA reads TGCGCCAGCAGCCCCGGACAGGCATCTAATGAAAAACTGTTTTTT.